The 23 T cell receptor beta chains presented below share a single source sample, sequenced in a study of PD-L1 blockade in urothelial cancer. Repertoires were generated with immunoSEQ multiplex PCR, while TCRdb's copy carries only in-frame clones and drops some. The sample includes approximately 46,000 clones, 81% of them seen just once. The material was PBMCs, obtained around atezolizumab (anti-PD-L1) treatment. These TCRs come from a man in his 70s with urothelial cancer.

The rearrangement uses TRBV4-2 and TRBJ2-4; tentatively, D is TRBD1 (5 bases). The germline CDR1 and CDR2 sequences are LGHNA and YNFKEQ. The CDR3 spans 16 residues. V was pared by 3 bases and J by 5 bases, with 17 bases between. CDR3 sequence: CASSQDISISQNIQYF. As DNA, the CDR3 is TGTGCCAGCAGCCAGGACATTTCTATTAGCCAAAACATTCAGTACTTC.

The gene calls are TRBV7-6 and TRBJ2-7, with 7 positions matching TRBD1. Per germline, CDR1 SGHVS and CDR2 FNYEAQ. CDR3 length: 17 residues. The trim removed 1 base at V and 3 bases at J, leaving 12 bases unmatched. The CDR3 bases are TGTGCCAGCAGCTTAGGACTATTTCGGGACAGAAGCTACGAGCAGTACTTC. This translates into CASSLGLFRDRSYEQYF.

The rearrangement links TRBV11-3 to TRBJ2-2; TRBD1 aligns across 11 bases. From germline, CDR1 is SGHNT and CDR2 YENEEA. With V trimmed by 6 bases and J by 5 bases, 11 bases remained unmatched. This CDR3 contains 17 residues. The CDR3 loop reads CASRSPPGQGDTGELFF. The CDR3 coding sequence is TGTGCCAGCAGGTCACCTCCGGGACAGGGGGATACCGGGGAGCTGTTTTTT.

The chain couples TRBV19 to TRBJ1-1; a weak D match, TRBD1 (5 bases). This CDR3 is 14 amino acids long. V was trimmed by 3 bases and J by 2 bases, leaving 10 bases between them. Germline assignment: CDR1 LNHDA and CDR2 SQIVND (reference sequence). The CDR3 DNA follows: TGTGCCAGTAGTATCGACAGACACAACACTGAAGCTTTCTTT. Its protein product is CASSIDRHNTEAFF.

This sequence joins TRBV13 and TRBJ2-7, with TRBD1 identical over 7 bases. The CDR3 has 15 residues. J gave up 0 bases and V 1 base, and 3 bases lay outside the gene matches. Germline CDR1 and CDR2: PRHDT and FYEKMQ (reference sequence). The CDR3 protein is CASSLEPGGSYEQYF. The CDR3 DNA follows: TGTGCCAGCAGCTTAGAACCAGGGGGCTCCTACGAGCAGTACTTC.

The chain combines TRBV19 with TRBJ1-5, with D perhaps matching TRBD1 (5 bases). The CDR3 sequence is 14 residues long. CDR1 LNHDA and CDR2 SQIVND come from the germline V gene (reference sequence). With 6 bases removed from V and 1 base from J, the gap between germline ends came to 10 bases. The chain's CDR3 is CASRPDTSNQPQHF. The CDR3 bases are TGTGCCAGTAGGCCGGACACCAGCAATCAGCCCCAGCATTTT.

This chain uses TRBV15 with TRBJ1-2; 7 nucleotides line up with TRBD1. Germline V gene sequence: CDR1 LNHNV, CDR2 YYDKDF (reference sequence). This CDR3 region has 14 residues. The trim removed 0 bases at V and 5 bases at J, leaving 3 bases unmatched. CDR3 in DNA: TGTGCCACCAGCAGAGAAGGGGGCGCATATGGCTACACCTTC. This codes for CATSREGGAYGYTF.

The chain recombines TRBV13 with TRBJ2-7; 7 positions match TRBD1. CDR1 is PRHDT, CDR2 FYEKMQ, per germline (reference sequence). The ends lost 0 bases at V and 1 base at J; junction bases unmatched: 15. CDR3 size: 19 residues. The CDR3 is CASSLGPPWDSGQSYEQYF. In DNA, the CDR3 is TGTGCCAGCAGCTTAGGCCCTCCCTGGGACAGCGGACAATCCTACGAGCAGTACTTC.

This clone is a singleton in its sample. The V gene is TRBV25-1, the J gene TRBJ1-1; TRBD1 is a possible D gene (5 bases). The V end was cut by 4 bases, the J end by 9 bases, with 24 bases between. Germline lookup yields CDR1 MGHDK and CDR2 SYGVNS. The CDR3 is 16 residues long. In DNA, the CDR3 is TGTGCCAGCAGTGTCGGCGGGGGACGAGGTAGGACTCAAGCTTTCTTT. Protein: CASSVGGGRGRTQAFF.

V gene TRBV21-1 combines with J gene TRBJ2-5; the table calls TRBD2, which could not be checked here. TRBV21-1 constitutes a pseudogene. The CDR3 runs 16 residues. The CDR3 nucleotides are TGTGCCAGCAGCCTCCGGAGACTACAGAGCAGGGAGACCCAGTACTTC. It translates to CASSLRRLQSRETQYF.

J is TRBJ2-3 and V is TRBV27, with D uncertain. The length of the CDR3 is 12 residues. Germline lookup yields CDR1 MNHEY and CDR2 SMNVEV (reference sequence). The V gene lost 4 bases and the J gene lost 4 bases, with 6 bases spanning the gap. CDR3 sequence: CASSSRPDTQYF. The CDR3 coding sequence is TGTGCCAGCAGTTCTAGGCCAGATACGCAGTATTTT.

The chain employs TRBV4-3 and TRBJ2-1; TRBD1 matches 8 bases. V lost 1 base and J lost 8; bases outside the gene matches: 4. This CDR3 contains 14 residues. The germline V gene encodes CDR1 LGHNA and CDR2 YSLEER. In DNA form, the CDR3 reads TGCGCCAGCAGCCAAGCAGACAGGGGCCATGAGCAGTTCTTC. Translating gives CASSQADRGHEQFF.

The V gene is TRBV7-2, the J gene TRBJ2-3; D not resolved. The CDR3 has 15 residues. Germline V CDR1 and CDR2: SGHTA, FQGNSA. Deletions cut 4 bases from V and 2 bases from J, with 13 bases between. This chain's CDR3 is CASSSSGGLTDTQYF. For the CDR3, the DNA is TGTGCCAGCAGCTCCTCTGGCGGCCTCACAGATACGCAGTATTTT.

The rearrangement links TRBV5-1 to TRBJ2-1; the match to TRBD2 covers 8 bases. CDR1 is SGHRS and CDR2 is YFSETQ in the germline V gene. Trimming cost V 7 bases and J 5 bases; bases outside gene matches: 8. This CDR3 is built from 14 residues. CDR3 sequence (DNA): TGCGCCAGCTCTAAGGCGGGAGGACACAATGAGCAGTTCTTC. It translates to CASSKAGGHNEQFF.

The chain's CDR3 is CASSKKGGLVSTNEKLFF. The DNA for the CDR3 is TGTGCCAGCAGCAAAAAAGGAGGCCTAGTTTCAACTAATGAAAAACTGTTTTTT. This chain links TRBV21-1 with TRBJ1-4. TRBV21-1 is an annotated pseudogene. The CDR3 runs to 18 residues.

The J gene is TRBJ2-1, the V gene TRBV7-3; D may be TRBD2 (6 bases). The V gene's germline CDR1 is SGHTA and CDR2 FQGTGA. The CDR3 totals 16 residues. V shed 5 bases and J shed 0 bases, with 14 bases lying between them. The CDR3 region is CASSRTGTDSYNEQFF. CDR3 sequence (DNA): TGTGCCAGCAGCCGGACCGGGACTGACTCCTACAATGAGCAGTTCTTC.

This clone has a single count. V gene TRBV6-1 combines with J gene TRBJ2-2; D is uncertain. Germline V gene lookup returns CDR1 MNHNS and CDR2 SASEGT. The ends were cut back, 3 bases at V and 1 base at J, with 9 bases in the middle. CDR3 length: 15 amino acids. In DNA form, the CDR3 reads TGTGCCAGCAGTGAGCTATCCCTGAACACCGGGGAGCTGTTTTTT. It encodes CASSELSLNTGELFF.

V is TRBV5-4 and J is TRBJ2-1; 8 bases agree with TRBD1. Germline assignment: CDR1 SGHNT and CDR2 YYREEE (reference sequence). V was clipped by 0 bases and J by 10 bases; unmatched bases: 9. The CDR3 consists of 15 residues. The CDR3 spells CASSLESGGAGEQFF. In nucleotides, the CDR3 is TGTGCCAGCAGCTTGGAGTCAGGGGGCGCAGGAGAGCAGTTCTTC.

The CDR3: CASSEYGTGSGGTIYF. The DNA of the CDR3 is TGTGCCAGCAGTGAATACGGGACAGGGTCCGGAGGGACCATATATTTT. V is TRBV25-1 and J is TRBJ1-3, with 9 positions matching TRBD1. V dropped 0 bases and J dropped 10; count of bases not matched to a gene: 10. Germline CDR1 MGHDK, CDR2 SYGVNS. The CDR3 is 16 amino acids.

The gene calls are TRBV6-5 and TRBJ1-2, with D unresolved. The CDR3 contains 12 residues. Deletions cut 10 bases from V and 3 bases from J, with 12 bases between. The V gene's germline CDR1 is MNHEY and CDR2 SVGAGI. The CDR3 sequence: CAIQKPDYGYTF. The DNA for the CDR3 is TGTGCCATCCAGAAACCAGACTATGGCTACACCTTC.

The chain links TRBV19 to TRBJ1-1; 9 bases line up with TRBD1. Looked up from germline, CDR1 is LNHDA and CDR2 is SQIVND (reference sequence). J gave up 5 bases and V 3 bases, and 16 bases lay outside the gene matches. The CDR3 loop spans 18 amino acids. Here the CDR3 reads CASSMLTPGQGYGTEAFF. CDR3 nucleotide sequence: TGTGCCAGTAGTATGCTAACCCCGGGACAGGGATATGGGACTGAAGCTTTCTTT.

V gene TRBV6-1 combines with J gene TRBJ1-2, with a tentative D call TRBD1 (6 bases). V was trimmed by 4 bases and J by 4 bases, leaving 13 bases between them. The CDR3 has 14 residues. Per the germline V gene, CDR1 is MNHNS and CDR2 is SASEGT. This chain's CDR3 is CASSATGRIYGYTF. In nucleotides, the CDR3 is TGTGCCAGCAGTGCAACAGGGCGGATCTATGGCTACACCTTC.

This clone came up a few times. The rearrangement links TRBV5-1 to TRBJ2-3; 11 nucleotides agree with TRBD1. Per the germline V gene, CDR1 is SGHRS and CDR2 is YFSETQ. The ends lost 4 bases at V and 4 bases at J; junction bases unmatched: 2. This CDR3 has 14 amino acids. CDR3 bases: TGCGCCAGCAGCACGGGACAGGGGGCAGATACGCAGTATTTT. As protein: CASSTGQGADTQYF. Full variable domain (remainder filled in from reference TRBV5-1 and TRBJ2-3): KAGVTQTPRYLIKTRGQQVTLSCSPISGHRSVSWYQQTPGQGLQFLFEYFSETQRNKGNFPGRFSGRQFSNSRSEMNVSTLELGDSALYLCASSTGQGADTQYFGPGTRLTVL.